This TCR beta chain was identified during a study of siplizumab effects on memory and regulatory T cells. General study points: Of the proliferating CD4+ or CD8+ clones, roughly 75-96% lacked a naive or memory phenotype that could be assigned. Both greater diversity than memory cells and a major contribution to the alloresponse seemed to characterize naive T cells. Mapping to unstimulated subsets was achieved for only a minor fraction of alloreactive clones. The suppressive capacity of proliferating Tregs from siplizumab cultures remained unconfirmed.

Comment on this clone: Its target is unknown.

Sequenced by immunoSEQ multiplex PCR; TCRdb stores in-frame clones only, minus some. The table includes roughly 100,000 clones, over 85% detected once. The V gene's germline CDR1 is LGHNA and CDR2 YNFKEQ. Trimming took 3 bases from V and 4 from J, leaving 13 bases between them. This CDR3 comprises 16 residues. The specimen sequenced was CD8+ T cells sorted from blood. The sequence came from a human donor in good health. The V gene is TRBV4-2, the J gene TRBJ2-6; D is undetermined. CDR3 region: CASSHDGISGANVLTF. The CDR3 DNA reads TGTGCCAGCAGCCACGATGGGATCTCGGGGGCCAACGTCCTGACTTTC.